This T cell receptor beta chain was found in a study of T-cell reconstitution after alpha-beta-depleted transplantation in children. Germline CDR1 MGHDK, CDR2 SYGVNS. The CDR3 covers 16 residues. Deletions cut 3 bases from V and 0 bases from J, with 12 bases between. Preparation of the TCRbeta library used unique molecular identifiers. TCRdb used MiXCR to reprocess the PCR reads, holding one entry per CDR3 protein. This sample has around 400,000 distinct CDR3 sequences, with about a tenth found just once. Specimen: PBMCs from the stem cell graft donor, collected from the stem cell graft. The origin of this receptor is a human donor who donated a stem cell graft to a child with acute myeloid leukemia. This sequence joins TRBV25-1 and TRBJ2-1; D gene unclear. The CDR3 bases are TGTGCCAGCAGTGACTCCAGGAGAGACTCCTACAATGAGCAGTTCTTC. It specifies CASSDSRRDSYNEQFF.